A single TCR beta chain is shown here with its context. The data stem from a study of control samples from healthy donors and cancer patients. The CDR3 loop spans 13 amino acids. Trimming left V 3 bases short and J 0 bases short, with 6 bases between. Per germline, CDR1 SGHRS and CDR2 YFSETQ. Clones were sequenced by immunoSEQ multiplex PCR, and TCRdb holds only the in-frame ones, with some missing. The sample holds 110,000 or so clones, around four fifths seen once. The sequenced material came from blood. This sequence originates from a woman between 50 and 59 years old in good health. The chain links TRBV5-1 to TRBJ1-1; no clear D gene. As DNA, the CDR3 is TGCGCCAGCAGCTCCCTAGTGAACACTGAAGCTTTCTTT. The encoded protein is CASSSLVNTEAFF.